This T cell receptor (beta chain) was documented in a study of Ad26.COV2.S vaccination and SARS-CoV-2 variants. Overall study results and limits: The study found higher spike-specific TCR breadth in vaccine than placebo recipients.

Concerning this clone itself: The antigen remains unidentified.

V dropped 5 bases and J dropped 9 bases, with 23 bases sitting between them. Germline lookup yields CDR1 WSHSY and CDR2 SAAADI. The length of the CDR3 is 16 residues. Sequencing was performed with immunoSEQ multiplex PCR; in TCRdb, only in-frame clones are kept and a portion is missing. The table has around 370,000 clones, around 92% seen once. The receptor's source is a human donor who had recovered from COVID-19. The genes are TRBV10-2 and TRBJ2-1; D is possibly TRBD1 (7 bases). Sequenced here: peripheral blood, sampled after recovery from COVID-19. As DNA, the CDR3 is TGCGCCAGCAGTCCTGGCTTCAGGGGGGCCTCCGGTGAGCAGTTCTTC. This translates into CASSPGFRGASGEQFF.